This T cell receptor beta chain was captured in a study of blood T cell repertoires in COVID-19. Sequencing used immunoSEQ multiplex PCR; TCRdb keeps in-frame clones, though not all of them. This table has approximately 90,000 clones, 75% to 85% appearing once. This CDR3 comprises 15 residues. The V gene's germline CDR1 is SNHLY and CDR2 FYNNEI. V shed 6 bases, J shed 3 bases, and the junction held 6 bases outside the gene matches. This clone came up once. The gene calls are TRBV2 and TRBJ1-5, with 9 bases aligning to TRBD1. The sequencing sample was made of peripheral blood. The TCR was taken from a woman aged 80 or over with acute or convalescent COVID-19. In DNA, the CDR3 is TGTGCCAGCAGCCGGGACAGGGCCCACAATCAGCCCCAGCATTTT. Amino acid sequence: CASSRDRAHNQPQHF.